These 2 T cell receptor beta chains were sequenced from one sample in a study of cytomegalovirus exposure and HLA in healthy donors (dated by TCRdb to 2017 to 2019). The library was made by the immunoSEQ multiplex PCR assay. A mixture of 60 forward primers for TCR Vbeta segments and 13 reverse primers for TCR Jbeta segments was used in the multiplex PCR. TCRdb stores this immuneACCESS table with in-frame sequences only. Part of the clones is absent; in the studies checked, under half of the shortfall reflects unresolved V genes, and no reason is known for the rest. For this sample there are roughly 190,000 clones; roughly 80% appear just once. The ten largest clones represent over 3.5% of the sample. The sequenced sample consisted of PBMCs. Every receptor here comes from a man aged 45-65 years in good health and CMV-seronegative.

CDR3 sequence (DNA): TGTGCCAGCAGTAATACAGGGAACAGCGAGCAGTACTTC. Translated, it gives CASSNTGNSEQYF. The chain joins TRBV2 to TRBJ2-7; a weak D match, TRBD1 (6 bases). Germline lookup yields CDR1 SNHLY and CDR2 FYNNEI. The CDR3 loop spans 13 amino acids. The ends were cut back, 5 bases at V and 6 bases at J, with 14 bases in the middle.

V usage is TRBV5-6 and J usage is TRBJ2-1; possible D gene TRBD2, 6 bases. Germline V gives CDR1 SGHDT, CDR2 YYEEEE. This CDR3 contains 15 residues. Trimming stripped 4 bases from V and 8 bases from J, with 19 bases between. The CDR3 reads CASSPPGARRDEQFF. CDR3 DNA sequence: TGTGCCAGCAGCCCCCCCGGGGCTAGGAGGGATGAGCAGTTCTTC.